A selection of T cell receptor beta chains follows, all from one sample in a study of blood T cell repertoires in COVID-19. The assay was immunoSEQ multiplex PCR, and TCRdb's table has in-frame clones only and misses some. The sample holds 150,000 to 170,000 clones; 80% to 90% are singletons and the top ten take less than 10%. The specimen sequenced was peripheral blood. The receptors here all came from a woman aged 55 to 70 with COVID-19, enrolled during active disease. Each CDR3 is given with its conserved first and last residue. The order of the fields is CDR3 length, J gene, D gene, V gene, clone size, CDR3 DNA, CDR3 protein. The D gene is left open where the match is weak. Clone size, where shown, is once, few, many, or a class for clones that have expanded.

13 | TRBJ1-2 | TRBD1 | TRBV19 | NA | TGTGCCAGTAGTCCAGAACAGGGGAGTGGCTACACCTTC | CASSPEQGSGYTF
14 | TRBJ2-2 | NA | TRBV19 | NA | TGTGCCAGTAGTTTCAGGGCGAACACCGGGGAGCTGTTTTTT | CASSFRANTGELFF
16 | TRBJ1-2 | TRBD1 | TRBV27 | NA | TGTGCCAGCAGGAAGTGGGGGACAGGGGAGAACTATGGCTACACCTTC | CASRKWGTGENYGYTF
14 | TRBJ2-5 | TRBD1 | TRBV6-5 | NA | TGTGCCAGCAGTTACAACAGGGGAAGGGAGACCCAGTACTTC | CASSYNRGRETQYF
15 | TRBJ2-1 | NA | TRBV9 | NA | TGTGCCAGCACCCCCGCTGAGAGGGGGAGAAATGAGCAGTTCTTC | CASTPAERGRNEQFF
15 | TRBJ2-1 | TRBD1 | TRBV24-1 | NA | TGTGCCACCAGTGAAACCGGGACAGGCTACAATGAGCAGTTCTTC | CATSETGTGYNEQFF
13 | TRBJ1-5 | NA | TRBV18 | NA | TGTGCCTCCTCCCCCCGGGACAATCAGCCCCAGCATTTT | CASSPRDNQPQHF
16 | TRBJ1-3 | TRBD1 | TRBV5-1 | NA | TGCGCCAGCAGCCGGACAGGGATGTCCTCTGGAAACACCATATATTTT | CASSRTGMSSGNTIYF
16 | TRBJ1-1 | TRBD1 | TRBV14 | NA | TGTGCCAGCAGCGAAATCGCCCGGGACAGGAACACTGAAGCTTTCTTT | CASSEIARDRNTEAFF
13 | TRBJ1-1 | NA | TRBV6-4 | NA | TGTGCCAGCAGTGTGGAGAGAAACACTGAAGCTTTCTTT | CASSVERNTEAFF
14 | TRBJ1-4 | TRBD1 | TRBV7-9 | NA | TGTGCCAGCAGGAACGACAGGGGAGGTGAAAAACTGTTTTTT | CASRNDRGGEKLFF
15 | TRBJ2-1 | NA | TRBV10-2 | NA | TGCGCCAGCAGTGTAGGGGGGAGGGCCCCCAATGAGCAGTTCTTC | CASSVGGRAPNEQFF
15 | TRBJ2-5 | NA | TRBV14 | NA | TGTGCCAGCAGCCCCTTCGCGGGACTCCAAGAGACCCAGTACTTC | CASSPFAGLQETQYF
14 | TRBJ1-1 | TRBD1 | TRBV5-1 | once | TGCGCCAGCAGCGGAGGGACAGGGGCGACTGAAGCTTTCTTT | CASSGGTGATEAFF
15 | TRBJ2-1 | TRBD1 | TRBV13 | NA | TGTGCCAGCAGCGAAAAGGACAGGGGCGGGGATGAGCAGTTCTTC | CASSEKDRGGDEQFF
13 | TRBJ2-4 | NA | TRBV19 | NA | TGTGCCACCCTCGGGTTCGCCAAAAACATTCAGTACTTC | CATLGFAKNIQYF
11 | TRBJ1-5 | NA | TRBV12-3/TRBV12-4 | NA | TGTGCCAGCAGTTCGTCAGAGCCCCAGCATTTT | CASSSSEPQHF
17 | TRBJ2-2 | TRBD2 | TRBV5-4 | NA | TGTGCCAGCAGCTTGTTGCAACTAGCGGGAGTTACCGGGGAGCTGTTTTTT | CASSLLQLAGVTGELFF
13 | TRBJ1-2 | NA | TRBV6-5 | NA | TGTGCCACTTCGTCTGGGAGGGTTTATGGCTACACCTTC | CATSSGRVYGYTF
17 | TRBJ2-1 | NA | TRBV5-6 | NA | TGTGCCAGCAGCACCCCGTTGGGGGCCACGGGGCGGAATGAGCAGTTCTTC | CASSTPLGATGRNEQFF
18 | TRBJ1-4 | TRBD1 | TRBV7-9 | NA | TGTGCCAGCAGCTTAGCCCCAAGACAGGGGCCTACTAATGAAAAACTGTTTTTT | CASSLAPRQGPTNEKLFF
13 | TRBJ1-3 | NA | TRBV3-1/TRBV3-2 | NA | TGTGCCACCCAGGGCTGGACTGGAAACACCATATATTTT | CATQGWTGNTIYF
14 | TRBJ2-5 | TRBD2 | TRBV6-5 | NA | TGTGCCAGCAAGGGGACTAGCGCAATAGAGACCCAGTACTTC | CASKGTSAIETQYF
14 | TRBJ2-3 | TRBD2 | TRBV24-1 | NA | TGTGCCGTCGGGGGGAGGGGCGTTCAAGATACGCAGTATTTT | CAVGGRGVQDTQYF
15 | TRBJ1-1 | TRBD1 | TRBV7-2 | NA | TGTGCCAGCAGCTTAGTCCCCGGCAGGGGGACTGAAGCTTTCTTT | CASSLVPGRGTEAFF
17 | TRBJ2-2 | TRBD2 | TRBV24-1 | NA | TGTGCCACCAGTGATCCATCTAGCGGGGGACCCACCGGGGAGCTGTTTTTT | CATSDPSSGGPTGELFF